Below, 14 T cell receptor beta chains from the same sample are listed, as sequenced in a study of monozygotic twins with inflammatory bowel disease. TCRdb re-called the 5' RACE reads; every CDR3 protein appears as one record, without DNA. The listing contains approximately 210,000 distinct CDR3 sequences. Sequencing was performed on blood. The receptor source for this set is a human donor with ulcerative colitis or Crohn's disease, or a healthy co-twin of an affected twin (not recorded which).

This sequence joins TRBV9 and TRBJ2-1; TCRdb's D gene call, TRBD2, goes unchecked for lack of DNA. The CDR3 loop spans 16 amino acids. Germline V gene lookup returns CDR1 SGDLS and CDR2 YYNGEE. The CDR3 loop reads CASSVAPSGRESEQFF.

The chain couples TRBV4-2 to TRBJ1-1; TCRdb indicates TRBD1, and absent DNA this call remains unverified. The CDR3 loop spans 16 amino acids. Germline V gives CDR1 LGHNA, CDR2 YNFKEQ. CDR3 region: CASSRGQGGKETEAFF.

CDR3: CAVISGSGNIQYF. V usage is TRBV5-1 and J usage is TRBJ2-4; TCRdb indicates TRBD1, and absent DNA this call remains unverified. The germline V gene encodes CDR1 SGHRS and CDR2 YFSETQ. This CDR3 is built from 13 residues.

The chain recombines TRBV12-3 or TRBV12-4 with TRBJ1-5; TCRdb lists TRBD1, though no DNA is available to test this call. This CDR3 has 14 residues. This CDR3 is CASSLSPRIEPQHF.

The chain combines TRBV20-1 with TRBJ1-1; TCRdb's assignment of TRBD1 cannot be checked, as there is no DNA. The CDR3 runs to 12 residues. Per germline, CDR1 DFQATT and CDR2 SNEGSKA (reference sequence). CDR3 region: CSARGYGQQAFF.

The gene calls are TRBV6-1 and TRBJ1-5; the D gene TCRdb calls, TRBD1, cannot be checked with no DNA. Germline-derived CDR1 and CDR2 are MNHNS and SASEGT. The CDR3 is 16 amino acids. The CDR3 sequence is CASSEGTGVRNQPQHF.

The V gene is TRBV28, the J gene TRBJ2-2; TCRdb proposes TRBD2, but this gene call is untestable without DNA. Germline CDR1 reads MDHEN; CDR2 reads SYDVKM. The CDR3 contains 19 residues. The CDR3 sequence is CASSDIGLAGGANTGELFF.

V is TRBV4-3 and J is TRBJ1-2. The germline CDR1 and CDR2 sequences are LGHNA and YSLEER. CDR3 length: 20 residues. The CDR3 reads CASSQDPPLGGVGANYGYTF.

J is TRBJ2-2 and V is TRBV5-1; the D call from TCRdb, TRBD1, cannot be confirmed without DNA. The length of the CDR3 is 13 residues. Germline CDR1 SGHRS, CDR2 YFSETQ. This CDR3 reads CASSLQGSGELFF.

The rearrangement links TRBV24-1 to TRBJ2-2; as DNA is missing, the TRBD2 call by TCRdb cannot be tested. CDR3 length: 18 amino acids. Germline V gene lookup returns CDR1 KGHDR and CDR2 SFDVKD. The CDR3 reads CATSARTSGLRSTGELFF.

The CDR3 sequence: CSAPPGTNTEAFF. V and J are TRBV20-1 and TRBJ1-1; TCRdb's D call of TRBD1 is untestable without DNA. This CDR3 region has 13 residues. Germline V lookup: CDR1 DFQATT, CDR2 SNEGSKA (reference sequence).

CDR3 residues: CATSRDPTELTDTQYF. This rearrangement joins TRBV15 to TRBJ2-3. This CDR3 has 16 amino acids. Germline V gene sequence: CDR1 LNHNV, CDR2 YYDKDF (reference sequence). Filled out from reference TRBV15 and TRBJ2-3, the complete variable domain reads DAMVIQNPRYQVTQFGKPVTLSCSQTLNHNVMYWYQQKSSQAPKLLFHYYDKDFNNEADTPDNFQSRRPNTSFCFLDIRSPGLGDTAMYLCATSRDPTELTDTQYFGPGTRLTVL.

The rearrangement uses TRBV6-2 or TRBV6-3 and TRBJ2-5; TCRdb calls TRBD2, which cannot be checked without DNA. Germline CDR1 reads MNHEY; CDR2 reads SVGEGT. The CDR3 totals 15 residues. CDR3 amino acids: CASSPHIAGQETQYF.

The rearrangement links TRBV7-2 to TRBJ1-1; absent DNA, TCRdb's TRBD1 call cannot be checked. Germline V gives CDR1 SGHTA, CDR2 FQGNSA. The CDR3 runs 15 residues. CDR3 in amino acids: CASSLGGHLNTEAFF.